One sample yielded the 31 T cell receptor beta chains listed below, sequenced in a study of radiation and T cells in renal cell carcinoma. Sequencing was performed with immunoSEQ multiplex PCR; in TCRdb, only in-frame clones are kept and a portion is missing. This table has roughly 140,000 clones, over 80% appearing once. The time point denotes: blood 2 weeks post-SBRT. Treatment described: 15 Gy SBRT to primary tumor, nephrectomy 4 weeks later. This specimen consisted of blood, obtained from a patient whose treatment included radiotherapy and nephrectomy. The receptors shown here come from a woman between 45 and 60 years old with renal cell carcinoma.

The chain links TRBV7-9 to TRBJ2-1; 10 nucleotides agree with TRBD2. With 6 bases clipped from V and 7 bases from J, the junction kept 12 bases outside the gene matches. Germline CDR1 SEHNR, CDR2 FQNEAQ (reference sequence). This CDR3 region has 16 residues. The DNA for the CDR3 is TGTGCCAGCAGGGGAGGGGGGACTAGCGCGGGAAATGAGCAGTTCTTC. This codes for CASRGGGTSAGNEQFF. Full variable domain (missing parts from reference TRBV7-9 and TRBJ2-1): DTGVSQNPRHKITKRGQNVTFRCDPISEHNRLYWYRQTLGQGPEFLTYFQNEAQLEKSRLLSDRFSAERPKGSFSTLEIQRTEQGDSAMYLCASRGGGTSAGNEQFFGPGTRLTVL.

The genes are TRBV5-1 and TRBJ2-7, with a tentative D call TRBD1 (5 bases). The V and J ends lost 1 base and 0 bases respectively, with 11 bases between them. Germline V gene lookup returns CDR1 SGHRS and CDR2 YFSETQ. CDR3 size: 15 residues. In nucleotides, the CDR3 is TGCGCCAGCAGCTTGCTTCAGGGAAGCTCCTACGAGCAGTACTTC. Encoded protein: CASSLLQGSSYEQYF.

Here the CDR3 reads CASSIREADQPQHF. CDR3 DNA sequence: TGTGCCAGTAGTATTAGGGAAGCGGATCAGCCCCAGCATTTT. The chain employs TRBV19 and TRBJ1-5; D uncertain. The germline gives CDR1 LNHDA, CDR2 SQIVND (reference sequence). The CDR3 is 14 residues long. The V end lost 3 bases, the J end lost 5 bases, and 11 bases lay between the germline ends.

This clone came up a few times. The J gene is TRBJ1-1, the V gene TRBV12-5, with 8 bases matching TRBD1. The CDR3 runs to 14 residues. Germline V gives CDR1 LGHNT, CDR2 FRNRAP. The junction had 8 bases not matched to a gene; V was cut back by 8 bases and J by 3 bases. The CDR3 spells CASQQGGRDTEAFF. The CDR3 DNA follows: TGTGCTAGTCAACAGGGGGGCAGAGACACTGAAGCTTTCTTT.

CDR3: CASSERQTGNTIYF. Here the CDR3 DNA reads TGTGCCAGCAGTGAACGGCAGACGGGAAACACCATATATTTT. V gene TRBV6-1 combines with J gene TRBJ1-3; D uncertain. Germline CDR1 reads MNHNS; CDR2 reads SASEGT. The CDR3 loop spans 14 amino acids. Trimming pared 2 bases from V and 4 bases from J, leaving 9 bases between.

The chain employs TRBV5-1 and TRBJ2-5; TRBD2 agrees at 12 bases. The CDR3 has 18 amino acids. V trimming: 5 bases; J trimming: 4 bases; junction bases outside the gene matches: 15. Germline lookup yields CDR1 SGHRS and CDR2 YFSETQ. CDR3: CASRPLAGGPSSSETQYF. The CDR3 DNA reads TGCGCCAGCAGACCGCTAGCGGGGGGGCCCAGTTCTTCAGAGACCCAGTACTTC.

This clone has only one observation. This chain uses TRBV11-2 with TRBJ1-1; tentative D call: TRBD1 (5 bases). CDR3 length equals 15 residues. The V and J ends lost 4 bases and 5 bases respectively, with 17 bases between them. CDR1 is SGHAT and CDR2 is FQNNGV in the germline V gene. In DNA form, the CDR3 reads TGTGCCAGCAGCTGGGTTGCTGGGGGAATTACTGAAGCTTTCTTT. As protein: CASSWVAGGITEAFF.

The chain has TRBV7-8 and TRBJ1-5; a weak D match, TRBD1 (6 bases). Trimming took 1 base from V and 6 from J, leaving 13 bases between them. The CDR3 consists of 15 residues. Germline lookup yields CDR1 SGHVS and CDR2 FQNEAQ. The CDR3, as DNA: TGTGCCAGCAGCTTAGTAACAGGGCGTCCTCAGCCCCAGCATTTT. As protein: CASSLVTGRPQPQHF.

The chain uses TRBV19 and TRBJ2-2, with 10 bases aligning to TRBD1. The J segment lost 6 bases and the V segment lost 10 bases, leaving 11 bases of the junction unmatched. This CDR3 region has 15 residues. Germline V gene sequence: CDR1 LNHDA, CDR2 SQIVND (reference sequence). CDR3 nucleotide sequence: TGTGCCATCAGGGACAGGGGAAAAGGGGCCGGGGAGCTGTTTTTT. Protein: CAIRDRGKGAGELFF.

V usage is TRBV19 and J usage is TRBJ2-6, with a tentative D call TRBD2 (7 bases). There are 15 residues in the CDR3. CDR1 is LNHDA, CDR2 SQIVND, per germline (reference sequence). The germline V and J ends were trimmed by 9 bases and 0 bases, with 12 bases remaining between them. CDR3 loop: CASGGLSSGANVLTF. In nucleotides, the CDR3 is TGTGCCAGCGGGGGGCTAAGCTCTGGGGCCAACGTCCTGACTTTC.

This rearrangement joins TRBV29-1 to TRBJ1-4; tentative D call: TRBD1 (5 bases). Germline V CDR1 and CDR2: SQVTM, ANQGSEA. V shed 7 bases and J shed 0 bases, with 12 bases lying between them. The CDR3 length is 14 residues. In nucleotides, the CDR3 is TGCAGCGATCCGACAGCCGCAACTAATGAAAAACTGTTTTTT. This gives the protein CSDPTAATNEKLFF.

This clone is a singleton in its sample. The V and J genes are TRBV19 and TRBJ1-3; no clear D gene. The V gene's germline CDR1 is LNHDA and CDR2 SQIVND (reference sequence). This CDR3 has 14 residues. The V gene lost 7 bases and the J gene lost 0 bases, with 10 bases spanning the gap. CDR3 nucleotides: TGTGCCAGTATGGCGGTCTACTCTGGAAACACCATATATTTT. Residues: CASMAVYSGNTIYF.

The chain couples TRBV18 to TRBJ2-3; 8 bases line up with TRBD2. The CDR3 runs to 17 residues. The germline V gene has CDR1 KGHSH and CDR2 LQKENI. V shed 1 base, J shed 3 bases, and the junction held 9 bases outside the gene matches. For the CDR3, the DNA is TGTGCCAGCTCACCACGGCTGACTAGCGTTGGGACAGATACGCAGTATTTT. This encodes CASSPRLTSVGTDTQYF.

The DNA for the CDR3 is TGTGCCAGCAGCGTAGTCTCCGCCTCCTCCTACAATGAGCAGTTCTTC. As protein: CASSVVSASSYNEQFF. The chain combines TRBV9 with TRBJ2-1; D call uncertain. Trimming took 0 bases from V and 0 from J, leaving 10 bases between them. This CDR3 region has 16 residues. The germline V gene encodes CDR1 SGDLS and CDR2 YYNGEE.

The V gene is TRBV5-8, the J gene TRBJ1-1; D possibly corresponds to TRBD1 (5 bases). CDR1 is SGHTS and CDR2 is YDEGEE in the germline V gene. Trimming removed 1 base at V and 7 bases at J, with 20 bases between. The CDR3 runs 16 residues. CDR3 sequence: CASSLQMVGRGGEAFF. The CDR3 DNA sequence: TGTGCCAGCAGCTTGCAGATGGTTGGGCGTGGGGGTGAAGCTTTCTTT.

The chain recombines TRBV6-5 with TRBJ1-5; D possibly corresponds to TRBD1 (5 bases). Looked up from germline, CDR1 is MNHEY and CDR2 is SVGAGI. The V end was cut by 6 bases, the J end by 3 bases, with 12 bases between. The length of the CDR3 is 14 residues. In DNA form, the CDR3 reads TGTGCCAGCAGGGGTGCAGGGTCCAATCAGCCCCAGCATTTT. Translating it yields CASRGAGSNQPQHF.

This chain links TRBV2 with TRBJ2-1; no clear D. Between the trimmed V and J ends, which lost 6 bases and 2 bases, there was a span of 11 bases. The CDR3 has 14 amino acids. CDR1 SNHLY and CDR2 FYNNEI come from the germline V gene. The CDR3, as DNA: TGTGCCAGCAGCGGTCCCGAGCCCTACAATGAGCAGTTCTTC. It is translated as CASSGPEPYNEQFF.

V usage is TRBV18 and J usage is TRBJ2-7; D is undetermined. Trimming removed 3 bases at V and 3 bases at J, with 9 bases between. This CDR3 has 13 amino acids. Germline lookup yields CDR1 KGHSH and CDR2 LQKENI. The CDR3 protein is CASSPSWNYEQYF. CDR3 DNA sequence: TGTGCCAGCTCACCGAGCTGGAACTACGAGCAGTACTTC. Variable domain in full (rest from reference TRBV18 and TRBJ2-7): NAGVMQNPRHLVRRRGQEARLRCSPMKGHSHVYWYRQLPEEGLKFMVYLQKENIIDESGMPKERFSAEFPKEGPSILRIQQVVRGDSAAYFCASSPSWNYEQYFGPGTRLTVT.

The chain couples TRBV7-2 to TRBJ2-7; the D call may be TRBD1 or TRBD2 (5 bases each). The CDR3 is made up of 14 amino acids. Germline assignment: CDR1 SGHTA and CDR2 FQGNSA. The ends were cut back, 5 bases at V and 6 bases at J, with 17 bases in the middle. The CDR3 reads CASSTTGTLAEQYF. CDR3 DNA sequence: TGTGCCAGCAGCACAACCGGGACCCTCGCCGAGCAGTACTTC. Full variable domain (rest looked up from reference TRBV7-2 and TRBJ2-7): GAGVSQSPSNKVTEKGKDVELRCDPISGHTALYWYRQSLGQGLEFLIYFQGNSAPDKSGLPSDRFSAERTGGSVSTLTIQRTQQEDSAVYLCASSTTGTLAEQYFGPGTRLTVT.

This clone came up once. For the CDR3, the DNA is TGTGCCACCAGCAGAGTGCTAGCGGGGGGTTACGAGCAGTACTTC. Protein product: CATSRVLAGGYEQYF. The rearrangement uses TRBV15 and TRBJ2-7; TRBD2 matches at 11 bases. Per the germline V gene, CDR1 is LNHNV and CDR2 is YYDKDF (reference sequence). This CDR3 spans 15 amino acids. J was trimmed by 4 bases and V by 1 base; bases with no gene match: 3.

V is TRBV7-2 and J is TRBJ2-6; maybe TRBD1 (7 bases). CDR1 and CDR2 (germline): SGHTA, FQGNSA. This CDR3 contains 16 residues. V was cut by 4 bases and J by 2 bases, with 12 bases left in between. CDR3 nucleotide sequence: TGTGCCAGCAGCTCACAGGGGACTCCTGGGGCCAACGTCCTGACTTTC. Translated: CASSSQGTPGANVLTF. Drawing the rest from reference TRBV7-2 and TRBJ2-6, the complete variable domain is GAGVSQSPSNKVTEKGKDVELRCDPISGHTALYWYRQSLGQGLEFLIYFQGNSAPDKSGLPSDRFSAERTGGSVSTLTIQRTQQEDSAVYLCASSSQGTPGANVLTFGAGSRLTVL.

The chain joins TRBV9 to TRBJ2-3; D remains ambiguous. This CDR3 is built from 14 residues. The germline gives CDR1 SGDLS, CDR2 YYNGEE. V was clipped by 3 bases and J by 4 bases, with 12 bases between them. The chain's CDR3 is CASSAPRSSDTQYF. The CDR3 nucleotides are TGTGCCAGCAGCGCCCCTAGAAGCTCAGATACGCAGTATTTT.

The chain links TRBV10-3 to TRBJ1-1, with D possibly being TRBD1 (6 bases). This CDR3 has 14 residues. Per the germline V gene, CDR1 is ENHRY and CDR2 is SYGVKD. The germline V and J ends were trimmed by 2 bases and 5 bases, with 12 bases remaining between them. CDR3 sequence: CAISERSRGTEAFF. CDR3 coding DNA: TGTGCCATCAGTGAGCGGAGCAGGGGTACTGAAGCTTTCTTT.

This chain links TRBV5-4 with TRBJ2-5; weak D call: TRBD1 (5 bases). V was pared by 0 bases and J by 1 base, with 7 bases between. There are 14 residues in the CDR3. The germline CDR1 and CDR2 sequences are SGHNT and YYREEE (reference sequence). The CDR3 reads CASSLARAQETQYF. The CDR3 DNA sequence: TGTGCCAGCAGCTTGGCCAGGGCCCAAGAGACCCAGTACTTC.

Only one count was recorded for this clone. The chain has TRBV10-3 and TRBJ1-3; D gene ambiguous. There are 14 residues in the CDR3. Germline V gives CDR1 ENHRY, CDR2 SYGVKD. V was pared by 6 bases and J by 3 bases, with 12 bases between. The DNA for the CDR3 is TGTGCCATCAGCTTCGGACGCGATGGAAACACCATATATTTT. Translated: CAISFGRDGNTIYF.

The V and J genes are TRBV19 and TRBJ1-1; a weak D match, TRBD1 (5 bases). Germline lookup yields CDR1 LNHDA and CDR2 SQIVND (reference sequence). The CDR3 has 14 amino acids. Trimming stripped 7 bases from V and 4 bases from J, with 16 bases between. CDR3 in DNA: TGTGCCAGTACCCCGACAGTACGGAGCACTGAAGCTTTCTTT. Amino acids: CASTPTVRSTEAFF.

The chain links TRBV18 to TRBJ2-2, with 14 bases lining up with TRBD2. This CDR3 has 19 amino acids. Germline lookup yields CDR1 KGHSH and CDR2 LQKENI. V dropped 0 bases and J dropped 0; count of bases not matched to a gene: 3. CDR3 DNA sequence: TGTGCCAGCTCACCACCTGGACTAGCGGGGGGATCGAACACCGGGGAGCTGTTTTTT. Its protein is CASSPPGLAGGSNTGELFF.

Comment on this clone: At the DNA level, this CDR3 is encoded by other sequences in the same sample as well. The rearrangement joins TRBV6-5 to TRBJ2-1, with 11 nucleotides matching TRBD2. Germline V gene sequence: CDR1 MNHEY, CDR2 SVGAGI. The J segment lost 2 bases and the V segment lost 0 bases, leaving 0 bases of the junction unmatched. This CDR3 is 16 amino acids long. As DNA, the CDR3 is TGTGCCAGCAGTTACTCTAGCGGGGGGGCCTACAATGAGCAGTTCTTC. Protein product: CASSYSSGGAYNEQFF.

This chain links TRBV4-1 with TRBJ2-1; 7 bases agree with TRBD1. The length of the CDR3 is 15 residues. The germline V gene has CDR1 MGHRA and CDR2 YSYEKL. V was pared by 2 bases and J by 7 bases, with 8 bases of the junction left unmatched. For the CDR3, the DNA is TGCGCCAGCAGCCAAACCGTCACAGGGGAAAATGAGCAGTTCTTC. This translates into CASSQTVTGENEQFF.

The chain joins TRBV9 to TRBJ2-3; 7 bases agree with TRBD2. Germline loops: CDR1 SGDLS, CDR2 YYNGEE. Trimming at V came to 0 bases and at J to 7 bases, leaving 8 bases not matched to a gene. The CDR3 extends over 15 amino acids. This CDR3 reads CASSVDWASGNTQYF. The DNA for the CDR3 is TGTGCCAGCAGCGTAGACTGGGCTAGCGGAAATACGCAGTATTTT.

The chain couples TRBV5-1 to TRBJ1-4; D gene uncertain. This CDR3 is 15 amino acids long. Trimming removed 0 bases from V and 8 bases from J, with 14 bases in between. Germline CDR1 is SGHRS and CDR2 is YFSETQ. The CDR3 coding sequence is TGCGCCAGCAGCTTGGTAGGAGCCCAAGGAGAAAAACTGTTTTTT. This translates into CASSLVGAQGEKLFF.